This TCR beta chain originates from a study of cytomegalovirus exposure and HLA in healthy donors (dated by TCRdb to about 2017). Broadly, across the study: In an earlier analysis of 587 of the donors, under 300 Gb of sequence data and 95 million to 130 million unique TCR beta sequences from roughly 190 million T cells were reported. An earlier analysis of around 580 of the donors used high-throughput TCR beta sequencing to judge whether each TCR beta V gene segment behaved as functional or pseudogenic. Donor age, sex, ethnicity and CMV serostatus were collected together with the repertoire data. The aim of the study was to test whether cataloging public T cell receptors could identify signatures of past pathogen exposure. Around 300 gigabases of sequencing data and some 85 million unique TCR sequences were included in an early release covering roughly 600 HLA-typed donors. Besides the first cohort of about 730 subjects, a separate validation cohort made up of roughly 130 different subjects was used. Among roughly 400 genotyped donors of the cohort, an average of about 240,000 unique TCR beta nucleotide sequences was sequenced per donor, of which about 18% were non-productive. In the later analysis, no new phenotypic data were used to find candidate immune exposures; instead, reliance was placed on TCR beta sequences and their occurrence across donors. The study used immunosequencing to profile the T cell repertoires of several hundred subjects and linked those repertoires to cytomegalovirus serostatus. HLA typing included class I and class II loci at four-digit resolution. To predict cytomegalovirus infection status, the study combined high-throughput TCR immunosequencing, statistical association of individual TCRs with disease status, and machine learning. A later genetic analysis took genome-wide SNP genotypes for about three fifths of the roughly 670 donors and used that subset as a discovery cohort. The number of typed donors differed by locus: 629-630 for A, B, C, DRB1 and DQB1; some 500 for DQA1; some 590 for DPA1; and roughly 490 for DPB1. A later analysis re-examined previously published TCR beta repertoires from more than 600 donors and added high-resolution HLA genotyping to investigate patterns of TCR occurrence. Of the roughly 400 genotyped donors, roughly 80% were placed in the genetic ancestry cluster associated with self-reported Caucasian donors. A few DR-DQ haplotypes were treated as single units for association and clustering because of strong linkage in the cohort. Every repertoire in the discovery cohort had been generated on one and the same sequencing platform.

The germline V gene supplies CDR1 KGHSH and CDR2 LQKENI. V is reduced by 0 bases and J by 0 bases, leaving a spacing of 11 bases between them. Spanning cysteine to phenylalanine, the CDR3 consists of 16 amino acids. Only the CDR3 region is kept as DNA, spanning 48 bases read in frame from base 1. The cohort consisted of 650 to 850 healthy bone marrow donors. At the time of sampling, every cohort member was nominally healthy, though immune exposures that went unrecorded were likely present. The donor was CMV seropositive and was included in the group of 250 to 350 seropositive cohort members. Each donor provided a peripheral blood sample, and peripheral blood mononuclear cells were used for TCR beta sequencing. The Qiagen DNeasy Blood Extraction Kit was used to extract genomic DNA from the blood cell samples. What the study reported, not specific to this receptor: V-gene and J-gene trimming of TCR beta chains was associated with a missense DCLRE1C variant in a later genetic analysis, and the association was replicated in an independent cohort. Most TCR sequences were observed very rarely across donors, whereas some public TCRs were present in many individuals. In a later analysis, HLA-associated TCR beta chains showed more clonal expansion and lower generation probabilities than non-associated chains that were equally common. According to a later analysis, TCR association rates differed among HLA loci, with DRB1 alleles showing the most associated TCRs and HLA-C alleles showing the fewest. In a later analysis, most CMV-associated TCR beta chains were found to appear HLA-restricted, with HLA associations seemingly driven largely by CMV exposure. A further reported finding was that TCR beta sequences accurately predicted the HLA-A and HLA-B alleles for most subjects in the first cohort. A group of highly shared sequence variants was considered likely to be a technical artifact of the sequencing pipeline. Immune exposure information for the cohort was limited to CMV serostatus. Assigning TCR associations to individual alleles was difficult when HLA alleles, especially DR and DQ, strongly co-occurred. According to a later genetic analysis, donors in an Asian-associated ancestry cluster had fewer N-insertions in productive TCRs than the approximately 630-donor mean. In vitro tests confirmed that a few of the cytomegalovirus-associated TCR beta chains recognize cytomegalovirus antigens. Cytomegalovirus status was reported to be diagnosed by the classifier with high specificity and sensitivity in both the original and validation cohorts. In an earlier analysis of 587 of the donors, most TCR beta V segments appeared in productive rearrangements about 90% or about 30% of the time, broadly matching IMGT annotations. Presence/absence analyses assumed roughly uniform sequencing depth across donors, an assumption that may not hold. It was suggested by the authors that the approach could potentially be generalized to other disease states and immunological phenotypes. Because the 87-base-pair reads could not distinguish some IMGT-functional V segments, including TRBV6-2 and TRBV6-3, those segments were excluded. A total of about 150 TCR beta chains were listed by the study as associated with cytomegalovirus. Linkage disequilibrium might explain the correlated functional status among segregating V segments, but an unknown experimental factor could not be ruled out. The cohort was sequenced for TCR beta chains only, and without alpha or paired-chain data the features that could be detected were limited. A later analysis associated about 17,000 TCR beta sequences with specific HLA alleles at a false discovery rate of 0.05. In a later analysis, several top co-occurrence clusters were reported to appear linked to parvovirus B19, influenza, CMV and Epstein-Barr virus. Because HLA typing was missing for some donors at each locus, association tests included only the typed subset. Because counts were too low, 15 to 20 rarely observed V segments, including chromosome 9 orphons, were left out of the earlier analysis of approximately 580 of the donors.

Libraries were prepared through the immunoSEQ multiplex PCR assay. A mixture of 60 forward primers for TCR Vbeta segments and 13 reverse primers for TCR Jbeta segments was used in the multiplex PCR. Amplification of the CDR3 region of rearranged TCR beta genes was performed with a multiplex PCR assay on genomic DNA. On the Illumina HiSeq System, the amplified TCR beta libraries were sequenced as 87-base-pair reads. Per the source publication's procedure: A later analysis counted about 80 million unique TCR beta chains across the 550 to 750 repertoires, and around 9.9 million of these chains were shared by at least two donors. Raw reads were error-corrected and collapsed into unique sequences by a nearest-neighbor algorithm in which closely related sequences were merged to remove PCR and sequencing errors. Alignment of CDR3 sequences to IMGT reference sequences was used to assign V, D and J gene segments. For a sequence to be retained, a match of at least six nucleotides to both a V gene segment and a J gene segment was required. A rearrangement was called productive if the CDR3 had no stop codons and remained in frame with V and J, and every other rearrangement was called non-productive. Following IMGT convention, CDR3 was defined as the stretch from the second conserved V-encoded cysteine up to the conserved J-encoded phenylalanine. Sequences without an unambiguous match to a single V gene segment were excluded from the earlier analysis of several hundred of the donors. An earlier analysis of approximately 590 of the donors called V segments functional above 56.7% productive rearrangements and segregating when the between-donor standard deviation exceeded 5%. To diagnose cytomegalovirus status from the catalog of TCR beta chain sequences, a statistical classification framework was built. V and J gene assignment, in a later analysis, came from comparing TCR nucleotide sequences with IMGT/GENE-DB human TR gene sequences. Using the TCRdist pipeline, a later analysis assigned CDR3 sequences along with most-parsimonious VDJ recombination scenarios. In a later analysis, every TCR beta chain was defined by the combination of its CDR3 amino acid sequence and its V-gene family, and reads without a unique V-gene family were dropped. A later analysis removed roughly 590 highly shared, low-generation-probability nucleotide sequences to deal with suspected cross-contamination and a sequencing artifact. For each public chain, a later analysis derived a clonal expansion index from normalized ranks of inferred template counts within each repertoire. In a later analysis, generation probabilities were computed using a VDJ recombination model fitted to out-of-frame rearrangements, and the results were checked against IGoR. In a later analysis, TCR-TCR, TCR-HLA and TCR-CMV co-occurrence was scored with hypergeometric tests, and a repertoire-size bias correction was applied to TCR pairs. In a later analysis, false discovery rates were estimated by permuting HLA or CMV assignments 20 times. In a later analysis, co-occurring TCRs were grouped using DBSCAN, with TCRdist sequence similarity added in when clustering inside HLA-allele-positive subsets. Repertoires with fewer than 30,000 or more than 120,000 public chains were left out of co-occurrence clustering, as were about 5 repertoires with anomalous nucleotide sharing. What TCRdb holds here is the immuneACCESS table cut down to in-frame rearrangements. Part of the clones is not present; checked against another copy, under half of the missing clones reflect an unresolved V gene, and the others are unexplained. V and J calls plus clone size are reproduced from that table; the DNA served to infer D and trimming. A total of fewer than 100,000 clones appear in this sample, approximately 76% of them only once. The top ten clonotypes cover roughly 7% of the sample.

With respect to this clone: Its binding antigen is unknown. No base quality information exists; no much larger clone differs at one position.

The sequenced material came from PBMCs. The clonotype originates from a middle-aged man in good health and CMV-seropositive. This receptor chain uses TRBV18 and TRBJ1-1, with the D gene not clear enough to name. The nucleotide sequence is TGTGCCAGCTCACCACCGGGGAGCCCTTTGAACACTGAAGCTTTCTTT. This encodes CASSPPGSPLNTEAFF.